The clone carrying this T cell receptor beta chain was seen many times. CDR3 and TCR beta VDJ profiling relied on genomic DNA as the template. MiXCR, applied by TCRdb to the reads, yields one record per CDR3 protein. Here the sample spans roughly 240,000 distinct CDR3 sequences, around 45% being singletons. This record belongs to a study of CD8+CD57+ T cells in acquired aplastic anemia. In patients chosen for sequencing, flow cytometry had shown CD8+CD57+ cell expansion. This CDR3 is 16 amino acids long. In germline, CDR1 is DFQATT, CDR2 SNEGSKA (reference sequence). Trimming cost V 4 bases and J 2 bases; bases outside gene matches: 11.

This clonotype originated in a human donor with aplastic anemia. The chain uses TRBV20-1 and TRBJ2-7; 10 bases agree with TRBD2. Sequencing was performed on sorted CD4+, CD8+, or CD8+CD57+ T cells (not recorded which) from PBMCs. For the CDR3, the DNA is TGCAGTGCTAACGACATTCAGCGGGAGGGGACCTACGAGCAGTACTTC. As protein: CSANDIQREGTYEQYF.